Listed here are 27 T cell receptor beta chains from one sample, sequenced in a study of T cell repertoires in cytomegalovirus infection. Their specific antigens are unknown. One entry per CDR3 protein results from TCRdb running MiXCR on the reads. The data contain 750,000 to 900,000 distinct CDR3 sequences, about 28% of them singletons. The source material was cultured CD8+ T cells from PBMCs, sampled from culture after CMV antigen stimulation. All receptors come from a human donor in good health (CMV status not recorded). Some clones in this sample may be carry-over from other donors' samples.

The rearrangement links TRBV27 to TRBJ1-1, with D unresolved. This CDR3 contains 17 residues. Germline V gene lookup returns CDR1 MNHEY and CDR2 SMNVEV (reference sequence). V was pared by 5 bases and J by 0 bases, with 19 bases between. As DNA, the CDR3 is TGTGCCAGCAGTCATATCCGGGCAGGACTAATGAACACTGAAGCTTTCTTT. Amino acids: CASSHIRAGLMNTEAFF.

The chain has TRBV9 and TRBJ1-2, with 8 positions matching TRBD1. There are 12 residues in the CDR3. The junction had 3 bases not matched to a gene; V was cut back by 5 bases and J by 6 bases. Germline V gene sequence: CDR1 SGDLS, CDR2 YYNGEE. The CDR3 spells CASRDRVDGYTF. DNA for the CDR3: TGTGCCAGCAGGGACAGGGTAGATGGCTACACCTTC.

This clonotype showed up many times. The chain combines TRBV7-9 with TRBJ1-2, with D possibly matching TRBD1 (5 bases). CDR1 SEHNR and CDR2 FQNEAQ come from the germline V gene (reference sequence). This CDR3 comprises 11 residues. V was pared by 5 bases and J by 10 bases, with 11 bases between. In DNA form, the CDR3 reads TGTGCCAGCAGCCATGGGGGGACCTACACCTTC. Protein product: CASSHGGTYTF.

The chain uses TRBV6-2 or TRBV6-3 and TRBJ1-1; D is unclear. The length of the CDR3 is 15 residues. The germline V gene encodes CDR1 MNHEY and CDR2 SVGEGT. V lost 7 bases, J lost 7 bases, and 22 bases lay in between. The CDR3 loop is CASTSRPSASVEAFF. CDR3 DNA sequence: TGTGCCAGCACCTCCCGGCCCAGCGCCTCGGTTGAAGCTTTCTTT.

This rearrangement joins TRBV2 to TRBJ1-5; the match to TRBD1 covers 7 bases. V dropped 6 bases and J dropped 4; count of bases not matched to a gene: 9. Germline lookup yields CDR1 SNHLY and CDR2 FYNNEI. The CDR3 runs 15 residues. The CDR3 protein is CASSASRDRNQPQHF. The DNA for the CDR3 is TGTGCCAGCAGCGCCTCCCGGGACAGAAATCAGCCCCAGCATTTT. Full variable domain (missing parts from reference TRBV2 and TRBJ1-5): EPEVTQTPSHQVTQMGQEVILRCVPISNHLYFYWYRQILGQKVEFLVSFYNNEISEKSEIFDDQFSVERPDGSNFTLKIRSTKLEDSAMYFCASSASRDRNQPQHFGDGTRLSIL.

This clonotype was observed a handful of times. V and J are TRBV6-5 and TRBJ2-1; 10 bases line up with TRBD1. The germline CDR1 and CDR2 sequences are MNHEY and SVGAGI. The CDR3 runs 16 residues. V trimming: 0 bases; J trimming: 4 bases; junction bases outside the gene matches: 3. The CDR3 protein is CASSYSRQGAYNEQFF. CDR3 sequence (DNA): TGTGCCAGCAGTTACTCTCGACAGGGGGCATACAATGAGCAGTTCTTC.

Comments on this clonotype: A clone one base away is much larger, so this may be a read error. The chain employs TRBV7-8 and TRBJ1-1; D uncertain. The CDR3 sequence is 15 residues long. Germline CDR1 is SGHVS and CDR2 is FQNEAQ. The CDR3 region has the DNA TGTGCCAGCAGCTCACCCACGGGCTTGAACACTGATGCTTTCTTT. Encoded protein: CASSSPTGLNTDAFF.

The J gene is TRBJ1-2, the V gene TRBV13; weak D call: TRBD1 (5 bases). Germline values: CDR1 PRHDT, CDR2 FYEKMQ (reference sequence). The CDR3 has 15 residues. The V end lost 6 bases, the J end lost 4 bases, and 18 bases lay between the germline ends. Here the CDR3 DNA reads TGTGCCAGCAGAAGCAGGGACGCAGGATTCTATGGCTACACCTTC. This gives the protein CASRSRDAGFYGYTF.

The chain combines TRBV7-3 with TRBJ1-1; weak D call: TRBD1 (5 bases). The CDR3 loop spans 13 amino acids. Germline V gene data show CDR1 as SGHTA and CDR2 as FQGTGA. V was shortened by 5 bases and J by 0 bases, with 7 bases between the two germline ends. CDR3 residues: CASSRQLNTEAFF. The CDR3 DNA follows: TGTGCCAGCAGCCGACAGCTGAACACTGAAGCTTTCTTT.

There are a few counts of this clonotype. The V call is TRBV28, the J call TRBJ2-3; D may be TRBD1 (6 bases). CDR1 is MDHEN, CDR2 SYDVKM, per germline. The CDR3 sequence is 15 residues long. The ends were cut back, 6 bases at V and 0 bases at J, with 13 bases in the middle. CDR3 sequence: CASRQQGPSTDTQYF. CDR3 bases: TGTGCCAGCAGGCAACAGGGACCTAGCACAGATACGCAGTATTTT.

This chain uses TRBV7-4 with TRBJ2-7, with D unresolved. Trimming removed 5 bases at V and 3 bases at J, with 14 bases between. Per the germline V gene, CDR1 is SGHVT and CDR2 is SQSDAQ. The CDR3 has 14 residues. The CDR3 spells CASSPRVRGYEQYV. In nucleotides, the CDR3 is TGTGCCAGCAGCCCGAGAGTCAGAGGCTACGAGCAGTACGTC.

This clonotype has just a few counts. The rearrangement uses TRBV6-2 or TRBV6-3 and TRBJ2-2; TRBD2 might be the D (6 bases). Per the germline V gene, CDR1 is MNHEY and CDR2 is SVGEGT. The CDR3 is 14 residues long. V was cut by 7 bases and J by 5 bases, with 14 bases left in between. CDR3 protein: CASTLTSPTGELFF. For the CDR3, the DNA is TGTGCCAGCACCTTGACTAGTCCTACCGGGGAGCTGTTTTTT.

This rearrangement joins TRBV7-4 to TRBJ1-1; possible D gene TRBD1, 6 bases. The CDR3 is 15 amino acids. V shed 3 bases and J shed 4 bases, with 15 bases lying between them. Germline assignment: CDR1 SGHVT and CDR2 SQSDAQ. CDR3 loop: CASSFNRVGGTEAFF. The CDR3 DNA is TGTGCCAGCAGCTTTAACAGGGTCGGGGGCACTGAAGCTTTCTTT.

The V call is TRBV4-1, the J call TRBJ2-3; D unresolved. V was trimmed by 1 base and J by 0 bases, leaving 8 bases between them. The CDR3 extends over 15 amino acids. Looked up from germline, CDR1 is MGHRA and CDR2 is YSYEKL. The CDR3 coding sequence is TGCGCCAGCAGCCAAGTGGTGGGCAGCACAGATACGCAGTATTTT. Translating it yields CASSQVVGSTDTQYF.

The genes are TRBV5-1 and TRBJ1-6; TRBD1 aligns across 9 bases. From germline, CDR1 is SGHRS and CDR2 YFSETQ. This CDR3 has 15 residues. Trimming removed 4 bases from V and 6 bases from J; junction bases left unmatched: 5. Here the CDR3 reads CASSDVGQGNSPLHF. The CDR3 DNA reads as TGCGCCAGCAGCGACGTGGGACAGGGTAATTCACCCCTCCACTTT.

This clonotype was seen more than once but under ten times. The V and J genes are TRBV10-3 and TRBJ1-2; TRBD1 matches at 7 bases. Trimming removed 2 bases from V and 4 bases from J; junction bases left unmatched: 1. The CDR3 has 13 residues. Per germline, CDR1 ENHRY and CDR2 SYGVKD. The CDR3 protein is CAISEGTAYGYTF. The CDR3 bases are TGTGCCATCAGTGAGGGGACAGCCTATGGCTACACCTTC.

This clonotype was observed once. The chain has TRBV29-1 and TRBJ2-7; 8 nucleotides match TRBD1. The CDR3 is 13 residues long. The V segment lost 1 base and the J segment 4 bases; nucleotides outside the gene matches: 3. Germline CDR1 is SQVTM and CDR2 is ANQGSEA. The CDR3 sequence is CSVEGRGPYEQYF. The CDR3 coding sequence is TGCAGCGTTGAAGGCAGGGGGCCGTACGAGCAGTACTTC.

V is TRBV18 and J is TRBJ2-7; D gene ambiguous. Germline lookup yields CDR1 KGHSH and CDR2 LQKENI. Trimming stripped 2 bases from V and 3 bases from J, with 8 bases between. CDR3 length: 13 residues. CDR3 amino acids: CASSPNPVYEQYV. CDR3 DNA: TGTGCCAGCTCACCAAACCCAGTCTACGAGCAGTACGTC.

This clonotype showed up many times. The V call is TRBV7-8, the J call TRBJ1-1; perhaps TRBD1 as D (6 bases). V was shortened by 6 bases and J by 1 base, with 12 bases between the two germline ends. The CDR3 runs to 14 residues. CDR1 is SGHVS, CDR2 FQNEAQ, per germline. The chain's CDR3 is CASRLGHKNTEAFF. DNA for the CDR3: TGTGCCAGCAGACTGGGACACAAGAACACTGAAGCTTTCTTT.

This clonotype has a handful of counts. The gene calls are TRBV7-2 and TRBJ1-2, with TRBD1 matching over 10 bases. Germline loops: CDR1 SGHTA, CDR2 FQGNSA. This CDR3 region has 20 residues. V trimming: 5 bases; J trimming: 2 bases; junction bases outside the gene matches: 20. Here the CDR3 reads CASSLNRGLDRGIVNYGYTF. The CDR3 region has the DNA TGTGCCAGCAGCCTAAATAGGGGCTTGGACAGGGGGATTGTCAACTATGGCTACACCTTC.

This clonotype has a handful of counts. The rearrangement uses TRBV27 and TRBJ2-1, with D perhaps assigned TRBD1 or TRBD2 (6 bases each). Germline V CDR1 and CDR2: MNHEY, SMNVEV (reference sequence). CDR3 size: 15 residues. V was shortened by 7 bases and J by 4 bases, with 17 bases between the two germline ends. The CDR3 DNA sequence: TGTGCCAGCAAATTTGATGGGGGGCGATACAATGAGCAGTTCTTC. Translating it yields CASKFDGGRYNEQFF.

This clonotype has just a few counts. V is TRBV5-1 and J is TRBJ2-1, with 9 bases matching TRBD1. The CDR3 totals 15 residues. Germline CDR1 SGHRS, CDR2 YFSETQ. The V gene end was trimmed by 4 bases and the J gene end by 6 bases; junction bases not matched to a gene: 8. The CDR3 DNA reads TGCGCCAGCAGCGATGGGACAGGGTGGATCAATGAGCAGTTCTTC. Translating it yields CASSDGTGWINEQFF.

The chain has TRBV6-6 and TRBJ1-5, with D uncertain. The V gene's germline CDR1 is MNHNY and CDR2 SVGAGI (reference sequence). Trimming left V 5 bases short and J 0 bases short, with 8 bases between. This CDR3 contains 14 residues. The CDR3 loop is CASSGTNSNQPQHF. For the CDR3, the DNA is TGTGCCAGCAGTGGCACCAATAGCAATCAGCCCCAGCATTTT.

V usage is TRBV6-5 and J usage is TRBJ1-4; TRBD1 is a possible D gene (6 bases). The ends were cut back, 2 bases at V and 7 bases at J, with 20 bases in the middle. The CDR3 sequence is 17 residues long. The germline gives CDR1 MNHEY, CDR2 SVGAGI. The CDR3: CASSYRGRGPEGEKLFF. CDR3 DNA sequence: TGTGCCAGCAGTTACCGAGGACGGGGGCCGGAGGGTGAAAAACTGTTTTTT.

The chain is built from TRBV25-1 and TRBJ1-1, with D hard to call. The CDR3 length is 15 residues. The germline CDR1 and CDR2 sequences are MGHDK and SYGVNS. Trimming took 1 base from V and 3 from J, leaving 12 bases between them. CDR3 loop: CASSESYLSDTEAFF. CDR3 coding DNA: TGTGCCAGCAGTGAATCCTATCTTAGCGACACTGAAGCTTTCTTT.

This clonotype was recorded at least ten times. The V call is TRBV15, the J call TRBJ2-5; 8 nucleotides line up with TRBD2. V gave up 3 bases and J gave up 5 bases; unmatched junction bases: 11. The CDR3 consists of 16 residues. Germline CDR1 and CDR2: LNHNV and YYDKDF (reference sequence). The CDR3 spells CATSRLGLEGRETQYF. In DNA, the CDR3 is TGTGCCACCAGCAGGCTGGGACTAGAGGGGAGGGAGACCCAGTACTTC.

The V and J genes are TRBV20-1 and TRBJ2-3; D may be TRBD1 (6 bases). The CDR3 consists of 15 residues. The germline CDR1 and CDR2 sequences are DFQATT and SNEGSKA (reference sequence). V was trimmed by 6 bases and J by 2 bases, leaving 18 bases between them. The CDR3 spells CSAIQGNTVTDTQYF. As DNA, the CDR3 is TGCAGTGCGATACAGGGTAATACAGTCACAGATACGCAGTATTTT.